This T cell receptor (beta chain) is drawn from a study of blood T cell repertoires in COVID-19. Study context: The analysed material was cDNA or gDNA that came from T cells, B-cell-depleted T cells, or PBMCs.

The CDR3 covers 15 residues. Germline CDR1 is MNHEY and CDR2 is SVGAGI. The ends lost 7 bases at V and 5 bases at J; junction bases unmatched: 12. In the source study's methods: For nucleated cells, counts were estimated from reference gene primer amplification. Profiled with immunoSEQ multiplex PCR; TCRdb holds only in-frame clones, not every one. V, J and clone size were drawn from that table, and D and trimming were deduced from the DNA. Of tens of thousands of clones in the sample, 70% to 85% are singletons; the top ten hold roughly 14%. Sample: peripheral blood. The sequence was obtained from a man aged 45-65 years with COVID-19, enrolled during active disease. The gene calls are TRBV6-5 and TRBJ1-2; the match to TRBD1 covers 8 bases. The CDR3 nucleotides read TGTGCCAGCAACGTCCCGGGACAGGCACAATATGGCTACACCTTC. Residues: CASNVPGQAQYGYTF.